This TCR beta chain was sequenced in a study of T cells in Graves' hyperthyroidism and ophthalmopathy. Regarding the study as a whole: The model anticipated ophthalmopathy a median about six months pre-onset. Ophthalmopathy was separated from stable hyperthyroidism by a 13 V-J model.

Clinicians diagnosed patients from clinical symptoms, serum thyroxine and TRAb, thyroid ultrasound and orbital computed tomography. Amplification yielded TCR beta CDR3 regions, with RNA transcripts as the source. First-round RT-PCR targeting the TCR CDR3 was performed with the HTBI primer set. A single record per CDR3 protein comes from TCRdb applying MiXCR to the multiplex PCR reads. The sample shows about 640,000 distinct CDR3 sequences, around 20% of them seen only once. Trimming removed 2 bases at V and 4 bases at J, with 15 bases between. The CDR3 extends over 16 amino acids. The germline V gene encodes CDR1 SGHRS and CDR2 YFSETQ. This clonotype was counted ten times or more. Its specificity is not known.

This chain connects TRBV5-1 to TRBJ2-2; a weak D match, TRBD1 (5 bases). Sequencing was done on a sample of blood. The source is a man aged 25-45 years with Graves' ophthalmopathy. The DNA for the CDR3 is TGCGCCAGCAGCTTTTCGCAGGGAAGGGGCACCGGGGAGCTGTTTTTT. The encoded protein is CASSFSQGRGTGELFF.